This T cell receptor beta chain appears in the sequencing data of a study of OX40 agonist ivuxolimab in advanced cancers. V was pared by 2 bases and J by 2 bases, with 3 bases of the junction left unmatched. CDR3 length: 17 amino acids. Germline CDR1 and CDR2: MGHRA and YSYEKL. The data were produced by immunoSEQ multiplex PCR, yet TCRdb's version contains in-frame clones alone and is incomplete. The sample includes tens of thousands of clones, 85% to 95% of them seen just once. The chain recombines TRBV4-1 with TRBJ2-1, with TRBD2 matching 13 bases. The sequenced sample was CD4+ or CD8+ T cells sorted from blood, obtained in a trial of the OX40 agonist ivuxolimab. The receptor's source is an adult with an advanced solid tumor such as melanoma, head and neck, liver or kidney cancer. The CDR3 region is CASSQWTSGGTYNEQFF. In DNA form, the CDR3 reads TGCGCCAGCAGCCAATGGACTAGCGGGGGTACCTACAATGAGCAGTTCTTC.